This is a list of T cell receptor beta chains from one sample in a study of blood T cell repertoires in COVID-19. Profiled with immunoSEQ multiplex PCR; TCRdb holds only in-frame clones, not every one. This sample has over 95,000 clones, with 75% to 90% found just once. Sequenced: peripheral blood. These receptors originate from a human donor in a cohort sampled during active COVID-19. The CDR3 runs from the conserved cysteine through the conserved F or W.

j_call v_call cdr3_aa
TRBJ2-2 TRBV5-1 CASSITDTGELFF
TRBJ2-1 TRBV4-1 CASSTRAGTFNYNEQFF
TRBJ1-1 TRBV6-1 CASSETVNTEAFF
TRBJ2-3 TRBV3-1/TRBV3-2 CASRPRTAADTQYF
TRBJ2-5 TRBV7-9 CASSELAAKYQETQYF
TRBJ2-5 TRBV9 CASSARQTQETQYF
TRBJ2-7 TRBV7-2 CASRHDRGHEQYF
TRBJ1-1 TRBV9 CASSVDGSGLNTEAFF
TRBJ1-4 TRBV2 CASSWDTTNEKLFF
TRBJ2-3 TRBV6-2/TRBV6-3 CASSSAGETDTQYF
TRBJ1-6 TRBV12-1 CAREGRDRYNSPLHF
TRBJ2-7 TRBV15 CATSRDYSTYEQYF
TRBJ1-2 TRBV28 CASSPRTGLPGYTF
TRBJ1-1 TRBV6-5 CATTSQGTYEAFF
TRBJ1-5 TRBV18 CASSRSRDSANQPQHF
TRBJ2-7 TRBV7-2 CASSFRGTDSYEQYF
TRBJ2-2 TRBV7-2 CASSSLGGGGELFF
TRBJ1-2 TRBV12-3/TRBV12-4 CASSHNTNYGYTF
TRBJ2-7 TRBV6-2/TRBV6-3 CASSYLGRGVIREQYF
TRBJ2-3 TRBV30 CAWSHGEKDTQYF
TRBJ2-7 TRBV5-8 CASSQQRLFRRPYEQYF
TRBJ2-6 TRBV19 CASSFRDRGVNVLTF
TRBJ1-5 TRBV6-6 CASSYHREGQPQHF
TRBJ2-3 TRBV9 CASSGTSGGADTQYF
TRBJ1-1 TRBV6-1 CASSEETGVYTEAFF
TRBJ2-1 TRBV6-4 CASSGNAGGPVVEQFF
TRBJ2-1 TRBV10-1 CASSDYSGGAYNEQFF
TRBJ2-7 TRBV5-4 CASKSGTGSYEQYF
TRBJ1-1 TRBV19 CASSIRGQSGMNTEAFF